The entry below gives a single T cell receptor (beta chain) sequence along with its context. Germline V gene sequence: CDR1 PRHDT, CDR2 FYEKMQ (reference sequence). V lost 5 bases to trimming and J lost 6 bases; unmatched junction nucleotides: 13. This CDR3 region has 16 residues. These data are taken from a study of CD8+ T cells in alopecia areata. Extraction of RNA preceded its reverse transcription into cDNA, which served as the sequencing template. Clones were sequenced by immunoSEQ multiplex PCR, and TCRdb holds only the in-frame ones, with some missing. The profile shows about 200,000 clones, approximately 53% of them singletons.

The sequencing input was CD8+ T cells sorted from blood. The chain links TRBV13 to TRBJ1-2; TRBD1 matches at 9 bases. The sequence was collected from a human donor in good health. CDR3 in amino acids: CASSAGTGPVSDGYTF. The DNA of the CDR3 is TGTGCCAGCAGCGCTGGGACAGGGCCAGTCTCGGATGGCTACACCTTC.